The 18 T cell receptor beta chains given below trace back to one sample, sequenced in a study of T cells in Graves' hyperthyroidism and ophthalmopathy. Amplification yielded TCR beta CDR3 regions, with RNA transcripts as the source. HTBI primers were used for first-round RT-PCR of the TCR CDR3. TCRdb passed the multiplex PCR reads through MiXCR, listing each CDR3 protein once. The profile shows around 530,000 distinct CDR3 sequences, 17% of them singletons. Sequences were obtained from blood. These receptor sequences come from a young woman with Graves' ophthalmopathy.

This clonotype was seen many times. V and J are TRBV28 and TRBJ2-3, with TRBD2 identical over 7 bases. The junction had 6 bases not matched to a gene; V was cut back by 6 bases and J by 0 bases. CDR1 and CDR2 (germline): MDHEN, SYDVKM. CDR3 length equals 15 residues. The CDR3 nucleotides are TGTGCCAGCAGCAGTATTAGCGGGAGCACAGATACGCAGTATTTT. This encodes CASSSISGSTDTQYF.

The chain recombines TRBV20-1 with TRBJ2-3; 12 nucleotides match TRBD2. The CDR3 length is 17 residues. Germline CDR1 reads DFQATT; CDR2 reads SNEGSKA (reference sequence). With V trimmed by 0 bases and J by 1 base, 5 bases remained unmatched. As DNA, the CDR3 is TGCAGTGCTAGAGAGTATCCTAGCGGGAGGGGCACAGATACGCAGTATTTT. This sequence encodes CSAREYPSGRGTDTQYF.

CDR3 nucleotide sequence: TGTGCCAGCAGTGTCTTTAGCGGGAAGAACACCGGGGAGCTGTTTTTT. This translates into CASSVFSGKNTGELFF. The chain carries TRBV6-1 and TRBJ2-2, with 8 bases lining up with TRBD2. Germline CDR1 MNHNS, CDR2 SASEGT. Trimming took 4 bases from V and 1 from J; bases not matched to a gene: 5. This CDR3 comprises 16 residues.

This clonotype occurred many times. The chain employs TRBV24-1 and TRBJ1-1; D perhaps matches TRBD1 (5 bases). The CDR3 sequence is 14 residues long. Germline V CDR1 and CDR2: KGHDR, SFDVKD. The V end was cut by 4 bases, the J end by 5 bases, with 13 bases between. CDR3 protein: CATSDQGHPTEAFF. The DNA for the CDR3 is TGTGCCACCAGTGACCAGGGTCATCCGACTGAAGCTTTCTTT.

This clonotype was observed at least ten times. The genes are TRBV25-1 and TRBJ2-7, with a weak D call TRBD1 (6 bases). The germline gives CDR1 MGHDK, CDR2 SYGVNS. Trimming removed 2 bases at V and 5 bases at J, with 25 bases between. The CDR3 contains 18 residues. The CDR3 DNA is TGTGCCAGCAGTGAAGATTTCCGAGCAGGGGTGCTACTCCACGAGCAGTACTTC. This sequence encodes CASSEDFRAGVLLHEQYF.

CDR3 in amino acids: CSARDSPGASYEQYF. The CDR3 DNA reads as TGCAGTGCTAGAGATTCGCCAGGGGCCTCCTACGAGCAGTACTTC. This chain links TRBV20-1 with TRBJ2-7; TRBD1 might be the D (6 bases). Germline values: CDR1 DFQATT, CDR2 SNEGSKA (reference sequence). The V and J ends lost 0 bases and 0 bases respectively, with 12 bases between them. CDR3 length: 15 residues.

This clonotype was seen more than once but under ten times. V gene TRBV19 combines with J gene TRBJ1-5; D gene uncertain. The CDR3 loop spans 16 amino acids. CDR1 is LNHDA and CDR2 is SQIVND in the germline V gene (reference sequence). Between the trimmed V and J ends, which lost 3 bases and 1 base, there was a span of 13 bases. The CDR3 nucleotides read TGTGCCAGTAGTATGATAGGCCACCAAAGCAATCAGCCCCAGCATTTT. Translating gives CASSMIGHQSNQPQHF.

This clonotype was recorded at least ten times. The gene calls are TRBV3-1 and TRBJ2-5; the match to TRBD2 covers 7 bases. Germline V gene data show CDR1 as LGHDT and CDR2 as YNNKEL (reference sequence). CDR3 length equals 11 residues. J gave up 8 bases and V 6 bases, and 3 bases lay outside the gene matches. The CDR3 DNA is TGTGCCAGCAGTGGGGGGGGAACCCAGTACTTC. This translates into CASSGGGTQYF.

The chain employs TRBV6-9 and TRBJ2-7, with 8 bases matching TRBD2. V lost 3 bases, J lost 3 bases, and 13 bases stayed unmatched. The CDR3 extends over 17 amino acids. From germline, CDR1 is MNHGY and CDR2 SVAAGI. The CDR3 DNA is TGTGCCAGCAGTTACCGGGAGACTAGCGAGGATTTCTACGAGCAGTACTTC. Protein: CASSYRETSEDFYEQYF.

The chain couples TRBV28 to TRBJ1-2; possibly TRBD1 for D (6 bases). V shed 5 bases and J shed 4 bases, with 14 bases lying between them. Germline CDR1 reads MDHEN; CDR2 reads SYDVKM. The CDR3 runs to 14 residues. In nucleotides, the CDR3 is TGTGCCAGCAGTGCGAACAGGGCGGGCTATGGCTACACCTTC. Amino acids: CASSANRAGYGYTF.

This CDR3 reads CVTGRGPYNEQFF. The CDR3 nucleotides are TGTGTTACGGGCCGCGGGCCTTACAATGAGCAGTTCTTC. This sequence joins TRBV2 and TRBJ2-1, with a weak D call TRBD2 (5 bases). Germline V CDR1 and CDR2: SNHLY, FYNNEI. The CDR3 length is 13 residues. The whole variable domain, remainder taken from reference TRBV2 and TRBJ2-1, is EPEVTQTPSHQVTQMGQEVILRCVPISNHLYFYWYRQILGQKVEFLVSFYNNEISEKSEIFDDQFSVERPDGSNFTLKIRSTKLEDSAMYFCVTGRGPYNEQFFGPGTRLTVL.

This clonotype was seen ten or more times. The chain is built from TRBV2 and TRBJ2-7, with D possibly matching TRBD2 (5 bases). Trimming took off 6 bases at V and 5 bases at J, with 8 bases between the two ends. Germline loops: CDR1 SNHLY, CDR2 FYNNEI. The CDR3 has 11 residues. The CDR3 loop is CASRSGNEQYF. CDR3 DNA sequence: TGTGCCAGCAGATCGGGGAACGAGCAGTACTTC.

Comment on this clonotype: This may be a read error, as it is one base from a much larger clone. The chain employs TRBV27 and TRBJ2-2; 8 nucleotides match TRBD2. The germline CDR1 and CDR2 sequences are MNHEY and SMNVEV (reference sequence). V dropped 4 bases and J dropped 4; count of bases not matched to a gene: 11. The CDR3 runs 17 residues. In DNA, the CDR3 is TGTGCCAGCAGTTCCCACCTCGCGGGGGGCAGCACCGGGGAGCTGTTTTTT. Its translation is CASSSHLAGGSTGELFF.

This clonotype was seen more than once but under ten times. The rearrangement joins TRBV20-1 to TRBJ2-1; 10 bases align to TRBD2. With V trimmed by 4 bases and J by 8 bases, 5 bases remained unmatched. Germline V gene lookup returns CDR1 DFQATT and CDR2 SNEGSKA (reference sequence). CDR3 size: 13 residues. This CDR3 is CSATSGRAHEQFF. CDR3 sequence (DNA): TGCAGTGCTACAAGCGGGAGGGCCCATGAGCAGTTCTTC.

In its sample, this clonotype was seen many times. The chain recombines TRBV13 with TRBJ2-3, with D perhaps TRBD1 or TRBD2 (5 bases each). The CDR3 is 15 amino acids. CDR1 is PRHDT and CDR2 is FYEKMQ in the germline V gene (reference sequence). V shed 3 bases and J shed 4 bases, with 14 bases lying between them. The CDR3 spells CASSFGDGMSDTQYF. The CDR3 region has the DNA TGTGCCAGCAGCTTCGGGGACGGAATGTCAGATACGCAGTATTTT.

This clonotype was counted only a few times. The chain carries TRBV25-1 and TRBJ1-1; no definite D call. V lost 1 base and J 0 bases, leaving 6 bases between the germline ends. The CDR3 runs to 14 residues. The germline V gene encodes CDR1 MGHDK and CDR2 SYGVNS. The CDR3 here is CASSEWEMNTEAFF. The DNA for the CDR3 is TGTGCCAGCAGTGAATGGGAAATGAACACTGAAGCTTTCTTT.

There are many counts of this clonotype. The CDR3 DNA reads as TGCGCCAGCAGCCAAGAAGGGAGAATCCAAGAGACCCAGTACTTC. This encodes CASSQEGRIQETQYF. The chain carries TRBV4-1 and TRBJ2-5, with D perhaps TRBD2 (5 bases). CDR3 length: 15 amino acids. Germline assignment: CDR1 MGHRA and CDR2 YSYEKL. The V end lost 0 bases, the J end lost 1 base, and 9 bases lay between the germline ends.

This clonotype was observed a few times. The chain joins TRBV3-1 to TRBJ2-5; D is undetermined. Germline lookup yields CDR1 LGHDT and CDR2 YNNKEL (reference sequence). CDR3 length equals 14 residues. V lost 7 bases and J lost 1, with 13 bases in between. The CDR3 DNA reads as TGTGCCAGCAAGCAGCGTGAAATCCAAGAGACCCAGTACTTC. Residues: CASKQREIQETQYF.